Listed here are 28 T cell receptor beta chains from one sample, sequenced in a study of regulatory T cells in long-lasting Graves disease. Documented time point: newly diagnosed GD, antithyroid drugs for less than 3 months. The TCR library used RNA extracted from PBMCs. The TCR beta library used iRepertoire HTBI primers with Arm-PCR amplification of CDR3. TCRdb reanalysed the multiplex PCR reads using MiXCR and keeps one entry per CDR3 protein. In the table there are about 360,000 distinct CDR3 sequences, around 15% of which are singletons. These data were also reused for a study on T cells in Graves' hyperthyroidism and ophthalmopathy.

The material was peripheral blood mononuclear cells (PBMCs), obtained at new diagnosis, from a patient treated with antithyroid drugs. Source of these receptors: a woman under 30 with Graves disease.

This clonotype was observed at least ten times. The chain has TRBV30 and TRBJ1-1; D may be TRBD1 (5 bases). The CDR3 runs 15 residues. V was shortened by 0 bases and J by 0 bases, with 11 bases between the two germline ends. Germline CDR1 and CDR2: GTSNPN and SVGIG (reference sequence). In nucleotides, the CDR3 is TGTGCCTGGAGTGTAAGGGGCACCATGAACACTGAAGCTTTCTTT. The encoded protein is CAWSVRGTMNTEAFF.

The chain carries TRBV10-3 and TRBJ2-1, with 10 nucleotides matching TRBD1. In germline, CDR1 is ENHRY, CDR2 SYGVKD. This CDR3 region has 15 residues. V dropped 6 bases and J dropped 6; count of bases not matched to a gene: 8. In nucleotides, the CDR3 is TGTGCCATCAGCACTCCGGGACAGGGGTCCAATGAGCAGTTCTTC. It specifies CAISTPGQGSNEQFF.

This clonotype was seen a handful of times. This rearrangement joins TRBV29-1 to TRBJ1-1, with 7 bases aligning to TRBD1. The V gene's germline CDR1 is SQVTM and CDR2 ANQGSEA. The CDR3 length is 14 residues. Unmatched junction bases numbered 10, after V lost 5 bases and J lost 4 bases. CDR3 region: CSVRSGGDGTEAFF. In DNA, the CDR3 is TGCAGCGTTCGTTCAGGGGGGGATGGCACTGAAGCTTTCTTT. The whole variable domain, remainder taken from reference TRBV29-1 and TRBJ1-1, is SAVISQKPSRDICQRGTSLTIQCQVDSQVTMMFWYRQQPGQSLTLIATANQGSEATYESGFVIDKFPISRPNLTFSTLTVSNMSPEDSSIYLCSVRSGGDGTEAFFGQGTRLTVV.

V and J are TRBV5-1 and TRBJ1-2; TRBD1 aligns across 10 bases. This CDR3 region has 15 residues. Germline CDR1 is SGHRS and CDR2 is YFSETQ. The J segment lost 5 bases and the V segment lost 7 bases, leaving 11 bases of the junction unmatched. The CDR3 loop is CASAISPGQGYGYTF. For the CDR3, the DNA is TGCGCCAGCGCTATTTCTCCGGGACAGGGGTATGGCTACACCTTC.

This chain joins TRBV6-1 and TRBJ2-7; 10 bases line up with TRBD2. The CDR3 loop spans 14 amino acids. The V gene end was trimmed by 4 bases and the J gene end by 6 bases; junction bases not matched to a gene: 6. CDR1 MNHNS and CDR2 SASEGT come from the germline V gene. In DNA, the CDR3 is TGTGCCAGCAGTGCTAGCGGGAGAGACCCCGAGCAGTACTTC. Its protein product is CASSASGRDPEQYF.

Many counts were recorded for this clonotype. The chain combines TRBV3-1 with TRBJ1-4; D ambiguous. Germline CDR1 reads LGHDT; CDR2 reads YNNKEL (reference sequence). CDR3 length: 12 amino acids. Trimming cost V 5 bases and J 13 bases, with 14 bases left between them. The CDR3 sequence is CASSNAALALFF. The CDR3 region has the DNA TGTGCCAGCAGCAACGCGGCGCTGGCACTGTTTTTT.

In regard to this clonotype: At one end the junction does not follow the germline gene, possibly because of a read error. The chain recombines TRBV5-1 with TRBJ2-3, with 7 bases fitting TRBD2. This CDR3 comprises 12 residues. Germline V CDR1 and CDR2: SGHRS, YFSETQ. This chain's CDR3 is CARSGGTDTQYF. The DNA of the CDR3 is TGCGCCCGCAGCGGGGGCACAGATACGCAGTATTTT.

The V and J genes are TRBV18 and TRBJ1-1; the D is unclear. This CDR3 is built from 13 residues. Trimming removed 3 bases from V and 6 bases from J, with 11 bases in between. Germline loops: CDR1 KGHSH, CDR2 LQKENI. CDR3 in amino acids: CASSPGQSAEAFF. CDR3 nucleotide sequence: TGTGCCAGCTCACCTGGGCAGAGCGCTGAAGCTTTCTTT.

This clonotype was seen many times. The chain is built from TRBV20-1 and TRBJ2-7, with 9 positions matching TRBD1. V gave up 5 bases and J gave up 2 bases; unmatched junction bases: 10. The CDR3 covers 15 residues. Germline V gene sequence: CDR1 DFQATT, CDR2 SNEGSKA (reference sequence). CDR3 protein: CSAPHRDRAPYEQYF. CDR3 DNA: TGCAGTGCTCCCCACCGGGACAGGGCCCCCTACGAGCAGTACTTC.

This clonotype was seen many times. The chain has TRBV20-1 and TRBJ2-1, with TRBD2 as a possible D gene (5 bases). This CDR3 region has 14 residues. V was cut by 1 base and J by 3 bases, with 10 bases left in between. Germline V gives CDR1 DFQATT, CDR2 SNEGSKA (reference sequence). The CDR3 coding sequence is TGCAGTGCTAGAGGTCGGGGTGTCTACAATGAGCAGTTCTTC. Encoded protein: CSARGRGVYNEQFF.

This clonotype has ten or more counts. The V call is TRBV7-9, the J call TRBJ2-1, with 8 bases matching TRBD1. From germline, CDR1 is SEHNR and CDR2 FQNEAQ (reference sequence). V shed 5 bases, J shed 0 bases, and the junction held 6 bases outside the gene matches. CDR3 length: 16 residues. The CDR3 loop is CASSLGTGSSYNEQFF. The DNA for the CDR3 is TGTGCCAGCAGCCTGGGGACAGGTAGCTCCTACAATGAGCAGTTCTTC.

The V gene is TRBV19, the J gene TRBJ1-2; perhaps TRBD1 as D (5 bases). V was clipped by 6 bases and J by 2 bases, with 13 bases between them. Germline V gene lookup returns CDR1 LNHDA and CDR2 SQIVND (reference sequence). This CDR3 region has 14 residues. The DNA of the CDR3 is TGTGCCAGTAGGAGGTGGGGCGTAAACTATGGCTACACCTTC. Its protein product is CASRRWGVNYGYTF. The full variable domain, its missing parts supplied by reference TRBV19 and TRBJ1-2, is DGGITQSPKYLFRKEGQNVTLSCEQNLNHDAMYWYRQDPGQGLRLIYYSQIVNDFQKGDIAEGYSVSREKKESFPLTVTSAQKNPTAFYLCASRRWGVNYGYTFGSGTRLTVV.

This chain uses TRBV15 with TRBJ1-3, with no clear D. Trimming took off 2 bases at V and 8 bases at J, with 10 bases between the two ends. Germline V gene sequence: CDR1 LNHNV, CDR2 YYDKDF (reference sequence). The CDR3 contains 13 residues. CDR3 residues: CATSRIRGDTIYF. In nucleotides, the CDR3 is TGTGCCACCAGCAGAATACGCGGAGACACCATATATTTT.

The CDR3 reads CASSILLAGGPGLSYNEQFF. CDR3 coding DNA: TGCGCCAGCAGCATTCTACTAGCGGGGGGGCCAGGACTCTCCTACAATGAGCAGTTCTTC. This sequence joins TRBV4-1 and TRBJ2-1, with 13 positions matching TRBD2. Germline lookup yields CDR1 MGHRA and CDR2 YSYEKL. CDR3 length: 20 amino acids. Unmatched junction bases numbered 13, after V lost 5 bases and J lost 0 bases.

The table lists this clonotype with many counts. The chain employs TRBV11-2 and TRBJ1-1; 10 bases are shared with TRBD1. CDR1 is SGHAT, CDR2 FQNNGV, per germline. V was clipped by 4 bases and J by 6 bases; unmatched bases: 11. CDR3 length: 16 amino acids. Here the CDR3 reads CASSYRTGGIIPEAFF. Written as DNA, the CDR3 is TGTGCCAGCAGCTACCGGACAGGGGGAATAATCCCTGAAGCTTTCTTT.

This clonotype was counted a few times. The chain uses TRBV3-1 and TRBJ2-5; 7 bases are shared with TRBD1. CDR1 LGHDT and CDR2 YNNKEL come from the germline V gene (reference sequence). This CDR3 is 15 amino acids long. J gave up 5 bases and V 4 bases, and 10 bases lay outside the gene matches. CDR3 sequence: CASSPKTGVRETQYF. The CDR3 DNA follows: TGTGCCAGCAGCCCCAAAACAGGGGTCAGGGAGACCCAGTACTTC.

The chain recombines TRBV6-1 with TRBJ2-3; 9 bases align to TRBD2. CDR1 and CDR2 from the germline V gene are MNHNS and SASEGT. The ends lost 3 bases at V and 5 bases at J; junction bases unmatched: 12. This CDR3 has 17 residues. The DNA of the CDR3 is TGTGCCAGCAGTGACTCGCCTGGCGGGGGGGCACGAGATACGCAGTATTTT. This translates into CASSDSPGGGARDTQYF.

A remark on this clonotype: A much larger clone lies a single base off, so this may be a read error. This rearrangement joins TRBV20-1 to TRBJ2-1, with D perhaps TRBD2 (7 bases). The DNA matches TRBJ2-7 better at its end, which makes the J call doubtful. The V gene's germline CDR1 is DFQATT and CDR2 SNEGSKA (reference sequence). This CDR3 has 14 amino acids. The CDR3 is CSASQGTTTNEQYF. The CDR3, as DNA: TGCAGTGCTAGTCAGGGGACTACAACGAATGAGCAGTACTTC.

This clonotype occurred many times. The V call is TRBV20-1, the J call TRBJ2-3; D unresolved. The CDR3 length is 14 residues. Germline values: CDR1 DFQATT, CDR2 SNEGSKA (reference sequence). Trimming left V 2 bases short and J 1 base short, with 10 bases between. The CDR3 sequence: CSARLPGRTDTQYF. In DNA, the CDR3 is TGCAGTGCTAGATTGCCGGGCCGCACAGATACGCAGTATTTT.

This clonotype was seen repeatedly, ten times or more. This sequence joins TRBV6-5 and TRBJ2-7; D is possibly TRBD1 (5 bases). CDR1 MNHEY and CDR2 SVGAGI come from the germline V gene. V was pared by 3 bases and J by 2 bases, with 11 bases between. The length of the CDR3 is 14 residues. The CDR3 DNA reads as TGTGCCAGCAGTTATTTAGGGGTTGCCTACGAGCAGTACTTC. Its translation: CASSYLGVAYEQYF.

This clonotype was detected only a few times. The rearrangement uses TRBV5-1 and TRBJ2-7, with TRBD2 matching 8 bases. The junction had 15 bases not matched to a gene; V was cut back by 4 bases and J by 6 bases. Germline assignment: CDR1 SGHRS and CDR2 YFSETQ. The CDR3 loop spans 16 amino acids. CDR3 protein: CASSQHSGGIEGEQYF. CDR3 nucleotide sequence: TGCGCCAGCAGCCAACACTCGGGGGGGATTGAGGGCGAGCAGTACTTC.

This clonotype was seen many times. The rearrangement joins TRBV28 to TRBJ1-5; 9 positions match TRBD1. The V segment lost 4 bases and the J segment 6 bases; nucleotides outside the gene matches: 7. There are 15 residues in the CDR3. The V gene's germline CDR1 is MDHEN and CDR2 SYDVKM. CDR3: CASSSRDRVGQPQHF. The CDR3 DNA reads TGTGCCAGCAGTTCCCGGGACAGGGTCGGTCAGCCCCAGCATTTT.

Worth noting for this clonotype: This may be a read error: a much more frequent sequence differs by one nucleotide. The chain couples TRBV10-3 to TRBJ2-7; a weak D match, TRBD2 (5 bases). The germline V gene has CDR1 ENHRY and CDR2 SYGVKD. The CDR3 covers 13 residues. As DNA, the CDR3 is TGTGCCATCAGTGCCCAGGAGGCCTACGAGCAGCACTTC. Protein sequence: CAISAQEAYEQHF.

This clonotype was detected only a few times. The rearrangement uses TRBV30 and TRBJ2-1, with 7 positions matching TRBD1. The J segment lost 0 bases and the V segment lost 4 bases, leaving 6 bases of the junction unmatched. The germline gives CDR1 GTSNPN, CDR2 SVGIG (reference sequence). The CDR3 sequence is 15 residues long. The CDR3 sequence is CAWTGTAISYNEQFF. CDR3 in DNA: TGTGCCTGGACTGGGACAGCCATCTCCTACAATGAGCAGTTCTTC.

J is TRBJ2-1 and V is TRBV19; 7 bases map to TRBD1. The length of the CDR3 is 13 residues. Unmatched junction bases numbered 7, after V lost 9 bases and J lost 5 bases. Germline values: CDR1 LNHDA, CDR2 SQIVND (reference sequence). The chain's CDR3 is CASNRGRNNEQFF. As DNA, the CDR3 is TGTGCCAGCAACAGGGGTCGAAACAATGAGCAGTTCTTC.

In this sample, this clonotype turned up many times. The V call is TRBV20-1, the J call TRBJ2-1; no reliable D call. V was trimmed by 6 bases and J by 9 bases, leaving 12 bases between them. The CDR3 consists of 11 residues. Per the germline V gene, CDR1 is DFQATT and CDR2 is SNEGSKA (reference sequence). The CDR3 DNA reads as TGCAGTGCCCTACCTCTTGGTGAGCAGTTCTTC. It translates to CSALPLGEQFF.

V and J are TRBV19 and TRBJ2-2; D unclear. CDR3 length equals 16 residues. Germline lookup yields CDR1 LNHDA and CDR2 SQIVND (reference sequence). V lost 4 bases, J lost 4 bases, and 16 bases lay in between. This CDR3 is CASSTSHYPATGELFF. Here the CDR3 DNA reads TGTGCCAGTAGTACCTCCCACTACCCCGCCACCGGGGAGCTGTTTTTT.

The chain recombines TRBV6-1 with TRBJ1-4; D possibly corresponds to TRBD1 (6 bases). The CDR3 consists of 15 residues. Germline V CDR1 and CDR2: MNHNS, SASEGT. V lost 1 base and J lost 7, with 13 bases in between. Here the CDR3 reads CASSEVQGSSEKLFF. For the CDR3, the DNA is TGTGCCAGCAGTGAAGTTCAGGGGAGTTCTGAAAAACTGTTTTTT.